These 21 T cell receptor beta chains were sequenced from one sample in a study of T cell changes during pregnancy in multiple sclerosis. Repertoires were generated with immunoSEQ multiplex PCR, while TCRdb's copy carries only in-frame clones and drops some. The data contain more than 35,000 clones, around 90% of them singletons. The source was CD4+ T cells from peripheral blood mononuclear cells, collected in the first trimester of pregnancy. All receptors derive from a female donor with multiple sclerosis, enrolled in a pregnancy study.

The table lists this clone with a few counts. This sequence joins TRBV6-5 and TRBJ2-3; 8 bases map to TRBD1. The CDR3 covers 15 residues. With 5 bases clipped from V and 4 bases from J, the junction kept 8 bases outside the gene matches. In germline, CDR1 is MNHEY, CDR2 SVGAGI. CDR3 sequence (DNA): TGTGCCAGCAGTCCGGACAGGGTCAGGTCAGATACGCAGTATTTT. Amino acids: CASSPDRVRSDTQYF.

The chain carries TRBV6-1 and TRBJ2-7; TRBD1 matches 8 bases. V gave up 6 bases and J gave up 1 base; unmatched junction bases: 8. The length of the CDR3 is 15 residues. Germline V CDR1 and CDR2: MNHNS, SASEGT. CDR3 loop: CASRLGTGGSYEQYF. The CDR3, as DNA: TGTGCCAGCAGGCTCGGGACAGGAGGTTCCTACGAGCAGTACTTC.

V usage is TRBV11-2 and J usage is TRBJ2-7, with 7 bases identical to TRBD1. This CDR3 comprises 14 residues. The J segment lost 9 bases and the V segment lost 4 bases, leaving 12 bases of the junction unmatched. Germline CDR1 reads SGHAT; CDR2 reads FQNNGV. CDR3 sequence (DNA): TGTGCCAGCAGCTGGAGACAGGGCCGAGGGGGGCAGTACTTC. Amino acid sequence: CASSWRQGRGGQYF.

The V gene is TRBV10-1, the J gene TRBJ2-7, with 10 bases identical to TRBD1. Germline V CDR1 and CDR2: WNHNN, SYGVQD (reference sequence). CDR3 length: 14 residues. The trim removed 9 bases at V and 3 bases at J, leaving 8 bases unmatched. The CDR3 here is CARTLRDRGYEQYF. In nucleotides, the CDR3 is TGCGCCAGGACCCTCCGGGACAGGGGCTACGAGCAGTACTTC.

The chain joins TRBV7-3 to TRBJ2-5, with 8 bases aligning to TRBD2. This CDR3 region has 17 residues. With V trimmed by 6 bases and J by 5 bases, 17 bases remained unmatched. Looked up from germline, CDR1 is SGHTA and CDR2 is FQGTGA. CDR3 residues: CASSPGGAGLTEETQYF. The CDR3 DNA reads as TGTGCCAGCAGTCCCGGGGGGGCGGGGCTGACAGAGGAGACCCAGTACTTC.

CDR3 nucleotides: TGCGCCAGCAGCGGGGACTTATACAATGAGCAGTTCTTC. Residues: CASSGDLYNEQFF. V gene TRBV5-1 combines with J gene TRBJ2-1; D is perhaps TRBD2 (6 bases). The germline gives CDR1 SGHRS, CDR2 YFSETQ. The ends were cut back, 4 bases at V and 4 bases at J, with 9 bases in the middle. CDR3 length: 13 amino acids.

CDR3 loop: CASSPTSNPAGPLNRGRAFF. The CDR3 region has the DNA TGTGCCAGCAGCCCCACATCAAATCCCGCAGGTCCGCTAAACAGGGGACGGGCTTTCTTT. This rearrangement joins TRBV5-4 to TRBJ1-1; 7 bases fit TRBD1. Germline-derived CDR1 and CDR2 are SGHNT and YYREEE (reference sequence). The CDR3 loop spans 20 amino acids. Unmatched junction bases numbered 32, after V lost 4 bases and J lost 11 bases.

This clone was seen only once. The V call is TRBV9, the J call TRBJ1-2; 7 bases align to TRBD1. The germline V gene has CDR1 SGDLS and CDR2 YYNGEE. The CDR3 is 14 residues long. J lost 8 bases, V lost 4 bases, and 11 bases had no gene match. Written as DNA, the CDR3 is TGTGCCAGCAGCCAGGGACAGCTTCCCGTAGGCTACACCTTC. Translating it yields CASSQGQLPVGYTF.

The chain joins TRBV5-1 to TRBJ2-7; no clear D. From germline, CDR1 is SGHRS and CDR2 YFSETQ. The V and J ends lost 3 bases and 0 bases respectively, with 10 bases between them. The CDR3 runs to 14 residues. The DNA for the CDR3 is TGCGCCAGCAGCTCCCAGGTGAGCTCCTACGAGCAGTACTTC. This codes for CASSSQVSSYEQYF. The full variable domain, with the rest looked up from reference TRBV5-1 and TRBJ2-7, is KAGVTQTPRYLIKTRGQQVTLSCSPISGHRSVSWYQQTPGQGLQFLFEYFSETQRNKGNFPGRFSGRQFSNSRSEMNVSTLELGDSALYLCASSSQVSSYEQYFGPGTRLTVT.

The chain recombines TRBV7-8 with TRBJ2-7, with 12 positions matching TRBD2. The CDR3 loop spans 14 amino acids. CDR1 SGHVS and CDR2 FQNEAQ come from the germline V gene. With V trimmed by 3 bases and J by 4 bases, 1 base remained unmatched. CDR3 nucleotides: TGTGCCAGCAGCTTGACTAGCGGGAGTTACGAGCAGTACTTC. It is translated as CASSLTSGSYEQYF. The variable domain in full, completed from reference TRBV7-8 and TRBJ2-7, reads GAGVSQSPRYKVAKRGQDVALRCDPISGHVSLFWYQQALGQGPEFLTYFQNEAQLDKSGLPSDRFFAERPEGSVSTLKIQRTQQEDSAVYLCASSLTSGSYEQYFGPGTRLTVT.

V gene TRBV27 combines with J gene TRBJ2-3, with 9 bases matching TRBD1. Germline loops: CDR1 MNHEY, CDR2 SMNVEV (reference sequence). CDR3 size: 16 residues. J was trimmed by 5 bases and V by 6 bases; bases with no gene match: 12. The CDR3 nucleotides read TGTGCCAGCAGGGTAGGATCGGGACAGGGAGTAGATACGCAGTATTTT. Its translation is CASRVGSGQGVDTQYF.

The chain employs TRBV7-8 and TRBJ1-5; D unresolved. Trimming took off 1 base at V and 0 bases at J, with 7 bases between the two ends. Germline loops: CDR1 SGHVS, CDR2 FQNEAQ. The CDR3 extends over 15 amino acids. The CDR3 region has the DNA TGTGCCAGCAGCTTAGGTCAGGCTAGCAATCAGCCCCAGCATTTT. Protein: CASSLGQASNQPQHF.

The rearrangement uses TRBV28 and TRBJ2-1; TRBD2 agrees at 13 bases. The germline V gene has CDR1 MDHEN and CDR2 SYDVKM. This CDR3 has 16 amino acids. Losses at the gene ends were 9 bases for V and 3 bases for J; bases not matched to a gene: 8. CDR3 loop: CARSRTSGSFYNEQFF. In nucleotides, the CDR3 is TGTGCCAGATCACGGACTAGCGGGAGTTTCTACAATGAGCAGTTCTTC. Filled out from reference TRBV28 and TRBJ2-1, the complete variable domain reads DVKVTQSSRYLVKRTGEKVFLECVQDMDHENMFWYRQDPGLGLRLIYFSYDVKMKEKGDIPEGYSVSREKKERFSLILESASTNQTSMYLCARSRTSGSFYNEQFFGPGTRLTVL.

A single count supports this clone. This chain links TRBV19 with TRBJ1-1, with D possibly TRBD1 on 5 matching bases. Germline values: CDR1 LNHDA, CDR2 SQIVND (reference sequence). V lost 3 bases to trimming and J lost 8 bases, with 19 bases between them. The CDR3 has 15 amino acids. CDR3 sequence reads: CASSILGSVWTEAFF. In nucleotides, the CDR3 is TGTGCCAGTAGTATTTTGGGTTCTGTTTGGACAGAAGCTTTCTTT.

This clone was counted between two and nine times. The gene calls are TRBV5-6 and TRBJ2-5; 8 nucleotides align to TRBD2. Trimming at V came to 0 bases and at J to 5 bases, leaving 6 bases not matched to a gene. This CDR3 has 15 amino acids. CDR1 is SGHDT and CDR2 is YYEEEE in the germline V gene. The DNA for the CDR3 is TGTGCCAGCAGCTTGGTCTTTCGGGAGGGGGAGACCCAGTACTTC. Translating gives CASSLVFREGETQYF.

This chain connects TRBV28 to TRBJ2-3; 10 nucleotides line up with TRBD1. The V segment lost 3 bases and the J segment 2 bases; nucleotides outside the gene matches: 5. Looked up from germline, CDR1 is MDHEN and CDR2 is SYDVKM. This CDR3 has 16 residues. Written as DNA, the CDR3 is TGTGCCAGCAGTTTGACCGGGACAGGGGTCACAGATACGCAGTATTTT. It yields the protein CASSLTGTGVTDTQYF. Full variable domain (missing parts from reference TRBV28 and TRBJ2-3): DVKVTQSSRYLVKRTGEKVFLECVQDMDHENMFWYRQDPGLGLRLIYFSYDVKMKEKGDIPEGYSVSREKKERFSLILESASTNQTSMYLCASSLTGTGVTDTQYFGPGTRLTVL.

The V gene is TRBV7-3, the J gene TRBJ1-1, with 7 bases aligning to TRBD1. This CDR3 spans 13 amino acids. Germline V CDR1 and CDR2: SGHTA, FQGTGA. V lost 4 bases and J lost 4; bases outside the gene matches: 3. The CDR3 spells CASSYDRVTEAFF. In DNA form, the CDR3 reads TGTGCCAGCAGCTACGACAGGGTCACTGAAGCTTTCTTT.

The chain couples TRBV19 to TRBJ2-7; weak D call: TRBD1 (6 bases). With 5 bases removed from V and 5 bases from J, the gap between germline ends came to 16 bases. This CDR3 comprises 14 residues. Germline-derived CDR1 and CDR2 are LNHDA and SQIVND (reference sequence). In DNA form, the CDR3 reads TGTGCCAGTAGTCCGCCATTTGGGACAAACGAGCAGTACTTC. Its translation is CASSPPFGTNEQYF.

This sequence joins TRBV19 and TRBJ2-6; D gene ambiguous. Looked up from germline, CDR1 is LNHDA and CDR2 is SQIVND (reference sequence). The length of the CDR3 is 15 residues. The V gene lost 7 bases and the J gene lost 0 bases, with 10 bases spanning the gap. The DNA for the CDR3 is TGTGCCAGTACTCCTTACAGCTCTGGGGCCAACGTCCTGACTTTC. This encodes CASTPYSSGANVLTF.

The chain couples TRBV21-1 to TRBJ2-3; the table names TRBD2, a call not compared with the DNA. TRBV21-1 is classified as a pseudogene. This CDR3 is 21 amino acids long. The CDR3 here is CASSIRGLAAIRPIRPDTQYF. The CDR3 coding sequence is TGTGCCAGCAGCATCAGGGGACTAGCGGCAATCCGCCCGATCCGCCCAGATACGCAGTATTTT.

The sample holds one count of this clone. This chain connects TRBV9 to TRBJ1-2; D gene ambiguous. Trimming stripped 0 bases from V and 4 bases from J, with 7 bases between. The CDR3 consists of 13 residues. Per germline, CDR1 SGDLS and CDR2 YYNGEE. Here the CDR3 DNA reads TGTGCCAGCAGCGTAGTAACGGGCTATGGCTACACCTTC. Translation gives CASSVVTGYGYTF.